Below, 5 T cell receptor beta chains from the same sample are listed, as sequenced in a study of regulatory T cells in long-lasting Graves disease. CDR3-region Arm-PCR and iRepertoire HTBI primers produced the TCR beta libraries. TCRdb processed the multiplex PCR reads anew with MiXCR; each CDR3 protein has one entry. The table lists hundreds of thousands of distinct CDR3 sequences, 15% to 20% of them singletons. Time point described: persistent/refractory GD, antithyroid drugs over 5 years with positive TRAb. PBMCs were the source of the RNA used for TCR sequencing. The input for sequencing was peripheral blood mononuclear cells (PBMCs), taken when the disease was refractory, from a patient treated with antithyroid drugs. The source of these receptors is a female donor with Graves disease.

The chain links TRBV28 to TRBJ1-5, with D perhaps TRBD1 (6 bases). V shed 7 bases and J shed 6 bases, with 13 bases lying between them. Germline CDR1 is MDHEN and CDR2 is SYDVKM. This CDR3 has 13 amino acids. The CDR3 DNA reads as TGTGCCAGCAATCGGCAGGGGTTTCAGCCCCAGCATTTT. Amino acids: CASNRQGFQPQHF.

The genes are TRBV20-1 and TRBJ1-6; weak D call: TRBD1 (6 bases). Trimming cost V 2 bases and J 4 bases, with 15 bases left between them. This CDR3 contains 16 residues. Germline V gene data show CDR1 as DFQATT and CDR2 as SNEGSKA (reference sequence). The CDR3 protein is CSARSPPGQYNSPLHF. The CDR3 DNA reads as TGCAGTGCTAGATCCCCCCCCGGACAGTATAATTCACCCCTCCACTTT.

This clonotype was detected only a few times. The V call is TRBV7-2, the J call TRBJ1-4; 11 nucleotides align to TRBD1. The V segment lost 5 bases and the J segment 6 bases; nucleotides outside the gene matches: 5. Germline CDR1 and CDR2: SGHTA and FQGNSA. This CDR3 contains 15 residues. CDR3 sequence reads: CASSTRTGGDEKLFF. The CDR3 nucleotides read TGTGCCAGCAGCACCCGGACAGGGGGCGATGAAAAACTGTTTTTT.

This clonotype was detected ten times or more. The V and J genes are TRBV30 and TRBJ1-4; D gene unclear. Per the germline V gene, CDR1 is GTSNPN and CDR2 is SVGIG (reference sequence). The CDR3 contains 12 residues. With 0 bases removed from V and 8 bases from J, the gap between germline ends came to 7 bases. The chain's CDR3 is CAWSVHGEKLFF. CDR3 bases: TGTGCCTGGAGTGTACACGGAGAAAAACTGTTTTTT.

V usage is TRBV7-8 and J usage is TRBJ2-7; D may be TRBD2 (5 bases). There are 13 residues in the CDR3. V dropped 4 bases and J dropped 6 bases, with 13 bases sitting between them. Germline values: CDR1 SGHVS, CDR2 FQNEAQ. This CDR3 is CASSSLVGSEQYF. CDR3 DNA sequence: TGTGCCAGCAGCTCCCTGGTGGGGAGCGAGCAGTACTTC.